Presented here are 11 T cell receptor beta chains from one specimen sequenced in a study of T cell repertoires in cytomegalovirus infection. One entry per CDR3 protein results from TCRdb running MiXCR on the reads. The top ten hold around 12% of the sample, which has 700,000 to 850,000 distinct CDR3 sequences, approximately 30% seen once. These TCRs are of unknown antigen specificity. Source: cultured CD8+ T cells from PBMCs, taken from culture after CMV antigen stimulation. Receptors were obtained from a human donor in good health (CMV status not recorded). Some clones in this sample may be carry-over from other donors' samples.

This clonotype was recorded a few times. CDR3 nucleotides: TGTGCCATGAAACTGCCGGATCCTGGAAACACCATATATTTT. Encoded protein: CAMKLPDPGNTIYF. The chain has TRBV10-3 and TRBJ1-3; no clear D gene. CDR1 and CDR2 from the germline V gene are ENHRY and SYGVKD. The CDR3 contains 14 residues. V lost 9 bases to trimming and J lost 2 bases, with 14 bases between them.

CDR3 protein: CASSDIRAPAYGYTF. CDR3 bases: TGTGCCAGCAGTGATATAAGGGCACCCGCGTATGGCTACACCTTC. This chain links TRBV11-3 with TRBJ1-2; D gene uncertain. CDR3 length equals 15 residues. Germline V gives CDR1 SGHNT, CDR2 YENEEA. V dropped 6 bases and J dropped 5 bases, with 19 bases sitting between them.

This chain joins TRBV6-5 and TRBJ1-1, with no clear D. Germline CDR1 is MNHEY and CDR2 is SVGAGI. The CDR3 is 14 residues long. V lost 4 bases and J 4 bases, leaving 13 bases between the germline ends. CDR3 loop: CASSSQRISTEAFF. CDR3 sequence (DNA): TGTGCCAGCAGTTCACAACGAATCAGCACTGAAGCTTTCTTT.

This clonotype was recorded many times. The rearrangement joins TRBV7-9 to TRBJ2-7; D uncertain. The V end was cut by 2 bases, the J end by 2 bases, with 7 bases between. CDR1 and CDR2 from the germline V gene are SEHNR and FQNEAQ (reference sequence). The CDR3 extends over 13 amino acids. CDR3 in amino acids: CASSLTGTYEQYV. CDR3 nucleotide sequence: TGTGCCAGCAGCTTAACTGGCACCTACGAGCAGTACGTC.

The V gene is TRBV7-9, the J gene TRBJ1-2; 7 bases align to TRBD1. Germline V lookup: CDR1 SEHNR, CDR2 FQNEAQ (reference sequence). The J segment lost 5 bases and the V segment lost 7 bases, leaving 10 bases of the junction unmatched. The CDR3 contains 14 residues. In DNA, the CDR3 is TGTGCCAGCACCGACGACAGGGAAATATATGGCTACACCTTC. It codes for CASTDDREIYGYTF.

V and J are TRBV6-1 and TRBJ1-2; D unclear. This CDR3 contains 14 residues. Between the trimmed V and J ends, which lost 10 bases and 4 bases, there was a span of 19 bases. Germline values: CDR1 MNHNS, CDR2 SASEGT. This CDR3 is CATQGSGVFYGYTF. DNA of the CDR3: TGTGCCACCCAAGGCTCCGGGGTTTTCTATGGCTACACCTTC.

The chain employs TRBV20-1 and TRBJ2-1; D is unresolved. CDR1 is DFQATT, CDR2 SNEGSKA, per germline (reference sequence). The CDR3 loop spans 16 amino acids. V was cut by 0 bases and J by 2 bases, with 14 bases left in between. The CDR3 DNA sequence: TGCAGTGCTAGAGATAAGGGCGGCTATACCTACAATGAGCAGTTCTTC. Residues: CSARDKGGYTYNEQFF.

This clonotype was counted at least ten times. The CDR3 here is CASSFSLAGPNNEQFF. The CDR3 nucleotides are TGTGCCAGCAGCTTCTCGTTAGCGGGTCCTAACAATGAGCAGTTCTTC. This sequence joins TRBV7-8 and TRBJ2-1; 7 bases line up with TRBD2. The CDR3 consists of 16 residues. Germline V gene data show CDR1 as SGHVS and CDR2 as FQNEAQ. V dropped 3 bases and J dropped 5; count of bases not matched to a gene: 10.

The V call is TRBV5-6, the J call TRBJ2-7; 8 bases are a match to TRBD1. The V gene end was trimmed by 4 bases and the J gene end by 5 bases; junction bases not matched to a gene: 11. This CDR3 has 15 residues. Looked up from germline, CDR1 is SGHDT and CDR2 is YYEEEE. The CDR3 is CASSGGRGLVDEQYV. DNA of the CDR3: TGTGCCAGCAGCGGGGGCAGGGGGCTGGTGGACGAGCAGTACGTC.

This clonotype was counted a few times. This CDR3 is CSGEGARKTQYF. In DNA form, the CDR3 reads TGCAGTGGCGAGGGGGCCAGGAAGACCCAGTACTTC. This chain connects TRBV20-1 to TRBJ2-5, with 7 bases fitting TRBD1. After removal of 7 bases from V and 6 bases from J, the junction contained 8 bases not matched to a gene. This CDR3 has 12 residues. Germline-derived CDR1 and CDR2 are DFQATT and SNEGSKA (reference sequence).

The CDR3 loop reads CASSTGVALQETQYF. In DNA form, the CDR3 reads TGTGCCAGCAGTACGGGGGTGGCGTTACAAGAGACCCAGTACTTC. The chain employs TRBV6-2 or TRBV6-3 and TRBJ2-5; perhaps TRBD2 as D (6 bases). Germline values: CDR1 MNHEY, CDR2 SVGEGT. The CDR3 spans 15 residues. Trimming took off 5 bases at V and 2 bases at J, with 15 bases between the two ends.